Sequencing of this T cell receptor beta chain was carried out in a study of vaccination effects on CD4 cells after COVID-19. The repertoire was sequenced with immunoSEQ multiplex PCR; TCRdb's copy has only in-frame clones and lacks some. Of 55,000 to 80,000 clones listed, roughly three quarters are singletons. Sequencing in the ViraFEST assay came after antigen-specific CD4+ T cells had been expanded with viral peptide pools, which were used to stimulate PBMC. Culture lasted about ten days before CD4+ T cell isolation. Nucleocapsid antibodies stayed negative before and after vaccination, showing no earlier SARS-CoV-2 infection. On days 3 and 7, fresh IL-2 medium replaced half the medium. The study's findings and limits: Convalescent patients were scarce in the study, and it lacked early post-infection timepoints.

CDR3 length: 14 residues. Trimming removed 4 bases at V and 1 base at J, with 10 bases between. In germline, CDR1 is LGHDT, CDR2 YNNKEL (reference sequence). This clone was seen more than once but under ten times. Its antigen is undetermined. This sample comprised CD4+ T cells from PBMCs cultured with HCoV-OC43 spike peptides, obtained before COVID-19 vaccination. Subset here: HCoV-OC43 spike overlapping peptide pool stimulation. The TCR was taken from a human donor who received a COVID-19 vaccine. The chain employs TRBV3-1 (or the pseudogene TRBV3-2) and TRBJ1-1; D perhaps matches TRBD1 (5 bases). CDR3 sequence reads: CASSLREKNTEAFF. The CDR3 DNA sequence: TGTGCCAGCAGCCTCAGGGAAAAGAACACTGAAGCTTTCTTT.